What follows is one TCR beta chain and its context. As yet, its antigen is unknown. These data belong to a study of cytomegalovirus exposure and HLA in healthy donors. Overall study results and limits: Some TCR beta chains (roughly 150 of them) were listed as cytomegalovirus-associated. Among the CMV-associated chains, a few were confirmed in vitro as specific for CMV antigens.

Trimming left V 2 bases short and J 5 bases short, with 14 bases between. The V gene's germline CDR1 is MDHEN and CDR2 SYDVKM. CDR3 length: 15 residues. The table came from immunoSEQ multiplex PCR; TCRdb's copy has only in-frame clones and leaves some out. There are about 140,000 clones in the sample; around 88% occur only once, and approximately 8.5% lies in the top ten. The receptor was isolated from a woman younger than 30 in good health and CMV-seropositive. The chain combines TRBV28 with TRBJ2-3; D is possibly TRBD1 (6 bases). The sample comprised PBMCs. CDR3 amino acids: CASSLGQGTIDTQYF. The CDR3 region has the DNA TGTGCCAGCAGTTTAGGGCAGGGGACGATAGATACGCAGTATTTT. Full variable domain (remainder filled in from reference TRBV28 and TRBJ2-3): DVKVTQSSRYLVKRTGEKVFLECVQDMDHENMFWYRQDPGLGLRLIYFSYDVKMKEKGDIPEGYSVSREKKERFSLILESASTNQTSMYLCASSLGQGTIDTQYFGPGTRLTVL.